The T cell receptor beta chain described here comes from a study of regulatory T cells in long-lasting Graves disease. This clonotype was observed a handful of times. Through Arm-PCR of CDR3 regions and iRepertoire HTBI primers, TCR beta libraries were built. TCRdb independently ran MiXCR on the multiplex PCR reads; one entry per CDR3 protein. The data show 530,000 or so distinct CDR3 sequences, about 13% seen once. Documented time point: newly diagnosed GD, antithyroid drugs for less than 3 months. Making the TCR library involved RNA that had been extracted from PBMCs. The same data also went into a second study, on T cells in Graves' hyperthyroidism and ophthalmopathy. That investigation notes: Exclusions: uncontrolled infection, other autoimmune disease, pregnancy, lactation. Researchers ran a first-round RT-PCR on the TCR CDR3 using the HTBI primer set. Most thyroid-expanded clonotypes above 0.001 were also found in blood.

The material sequenced was peripheral blood mononuclear cells (PBMCs), taken at new diagnosis, from a patient treated with antithyroid drugs. The clonotype comes from a man aged 25-45 years with Graves disease.

The CDR3 nucleotides are TGTGCCACCAGCAGGGAAGGACAGTACCAAGATCCCTCCTACAATGAGCAGTTCTTC. Translation gives CATSREGQYQDPSYNEQFF. The chain links TRBV15 to TRBJ2-1, with D perhaps TRBD1 (6 bases). Looked up from germline, CDR1 is LNHNV and CDR2 is YYDKDF (reference sequence). V was trimmed by 3 bases and J by 0 bases, leaving 21 bases between them. This CDR3 region has 19 residues. Using reference TRBV15 and TRBJ2-1 for the parts outside the CDR3, the full variable domain is DAMVIQNPRYQVTQFGKPVTLSCSQTLNHNVMYWYQQKSSQAPKLLFHYYDKDFNNEADTPDNFQSRRPNTSFCFLDIRSPGLGDTAMYLCATSREGQYQDPSYNEQFFGPGTRLTVL.